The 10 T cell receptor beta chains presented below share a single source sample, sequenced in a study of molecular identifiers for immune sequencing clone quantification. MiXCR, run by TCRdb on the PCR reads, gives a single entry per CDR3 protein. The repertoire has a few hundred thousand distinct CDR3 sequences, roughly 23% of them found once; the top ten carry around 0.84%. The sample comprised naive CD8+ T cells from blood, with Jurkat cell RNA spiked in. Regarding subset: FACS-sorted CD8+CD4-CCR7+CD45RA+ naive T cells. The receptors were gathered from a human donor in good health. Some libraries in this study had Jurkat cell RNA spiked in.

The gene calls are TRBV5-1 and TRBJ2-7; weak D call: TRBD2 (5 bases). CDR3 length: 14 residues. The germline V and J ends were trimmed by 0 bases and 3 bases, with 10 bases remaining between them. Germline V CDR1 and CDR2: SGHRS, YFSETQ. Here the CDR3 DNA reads TGCGCCAGCAGCTTGGTCGGGGTCTTCTACGAGCAGTACTTC. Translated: CASSLVGVFYEQYF.

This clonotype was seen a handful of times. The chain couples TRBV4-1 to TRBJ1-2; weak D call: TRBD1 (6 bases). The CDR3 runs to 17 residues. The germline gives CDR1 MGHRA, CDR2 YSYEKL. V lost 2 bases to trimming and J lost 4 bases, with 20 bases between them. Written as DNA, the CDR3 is TGCGCCAGCAGCCAAACTTGGAGGGGACAATCCCTCTATGGCTACACCTTC. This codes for CASSQTWRGQSLYGYTF.

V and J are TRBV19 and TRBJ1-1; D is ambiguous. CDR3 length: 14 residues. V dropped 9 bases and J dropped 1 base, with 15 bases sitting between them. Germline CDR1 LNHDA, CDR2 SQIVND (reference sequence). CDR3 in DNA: TGTGCCAGCACTTCACAAGAGGCGAACACTGAAGCTTTCTTT. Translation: CASTSQEANTEAFF.

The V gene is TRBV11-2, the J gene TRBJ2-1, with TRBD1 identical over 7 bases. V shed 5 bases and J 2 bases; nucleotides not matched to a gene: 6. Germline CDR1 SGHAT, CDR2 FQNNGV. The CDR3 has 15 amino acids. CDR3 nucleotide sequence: TGTGCCAGCAGCACCAGGACAGGACCCTACAATGAGCAGTTCTTC. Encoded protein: CASSTRTGPYNEQFF.

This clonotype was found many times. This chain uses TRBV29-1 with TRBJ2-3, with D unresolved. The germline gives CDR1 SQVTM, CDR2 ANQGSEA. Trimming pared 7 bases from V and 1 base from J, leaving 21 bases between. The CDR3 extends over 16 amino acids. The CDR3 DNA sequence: TGCAGCGCCCTTGGGCTAAACAAACTCCGCACAGATACGCAGTATTTT. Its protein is CSALGLNKLRTDTQYF.

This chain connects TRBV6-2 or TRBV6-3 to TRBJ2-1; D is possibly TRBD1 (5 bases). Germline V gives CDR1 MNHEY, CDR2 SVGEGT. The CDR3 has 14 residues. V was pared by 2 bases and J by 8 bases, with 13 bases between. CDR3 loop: CASSYQTWGDEQFF. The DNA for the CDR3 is TGTGCCAGCAGTTACCAGACGTGGGGCGATGAGCAGTTCTTC.

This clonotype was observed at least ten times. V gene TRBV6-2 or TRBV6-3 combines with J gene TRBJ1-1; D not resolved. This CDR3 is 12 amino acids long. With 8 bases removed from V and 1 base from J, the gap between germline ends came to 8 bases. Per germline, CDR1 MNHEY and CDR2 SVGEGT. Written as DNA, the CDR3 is TGTGCCAGCGAAACAAAGAACACTGAAGCTTTCTTT. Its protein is CASETKNTEAFF.

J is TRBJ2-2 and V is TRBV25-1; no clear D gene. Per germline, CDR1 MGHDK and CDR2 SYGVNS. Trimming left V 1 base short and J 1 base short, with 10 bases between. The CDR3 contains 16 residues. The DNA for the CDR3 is TGTGCCAGCAGTGAATTCACGGGTATGAACACCGGGGAGCTGTTTTTT. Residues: CASSEFTGMNTGELFF.

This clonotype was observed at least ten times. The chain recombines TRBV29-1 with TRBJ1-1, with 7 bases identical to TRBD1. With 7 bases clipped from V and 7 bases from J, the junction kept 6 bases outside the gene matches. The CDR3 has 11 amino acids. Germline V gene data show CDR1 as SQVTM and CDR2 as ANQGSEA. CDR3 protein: CSAGRQGEAFF. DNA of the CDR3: TGCAGCGCTGGACGACAGGGTGAAGCTTTCTTT.

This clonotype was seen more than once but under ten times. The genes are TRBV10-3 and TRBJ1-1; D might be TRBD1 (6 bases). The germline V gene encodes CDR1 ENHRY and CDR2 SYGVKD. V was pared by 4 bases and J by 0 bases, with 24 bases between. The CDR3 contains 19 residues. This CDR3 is CAISGIPLQQGMMNTEAFF. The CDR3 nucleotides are TGTGCCATCAGTGGAATACCCCTCCAACAGGGAATGATGAACACTGAAGCTTTCTTT.